The rows below give T cell receptor beta chains drawn from one sample of a study of T cell repertoires in cytomegalovirus infection. TCRdb reprocessed the reads with MiXCR, giving one entry per CDR3 protein. The sample contains approximately 500,000 distinct CDR3 sequences, around 27% of which appear only once. The material sequenced was PBMCs. Receptor source: a human donor in good health (CMV status not recorded). Some clones in this sample may be carry-over from other donors' samples. CDR3s include the opening cysteine and the closing phenylalanine or tryptophan.

TRBV12-3/TRBV12-4 CASSGQGHTEAFF
TRBV7-2 CASSLGFVGVLMNTEAFF
TRBV7-2 CASSLTTGDPYGYTF
TRBV10-3 CAISDGDRVTSGRFDEQFF
TRBV6-5 CASSSPGLGLDEQFF
TRBV5-1 CASSLVGWSSGGTAYNEQFF
TRBV5-4 CASSSRGRAFTGELFF
TRBV6-1 CASSEVDSNQPQHF
TRBV6-1 CASTRGYSNQPQHF
TRBV11-2 CASSPKTSGRPLPFTGELFF
TRBV11-1 CASNAGGPNTGELFF
TRBV6-1 CASSDRADPKGASEQYF
TRBV6-6 CASSPGQDGIAKNIQYF
TRBV4-1 CASSQVAGSSYEQYF
TRBV11-3 CASSSNRDGETQYF
TRBV7-2 CASSLALENIQYF
TRBV12-3/TRBV12-4 CASSLNGFSTDTQYF
TRBV19 CASSIHQGNGELFF
TRBV28 CASCTGLETQYF
TRBV10-3 CAISDLDREYTGELFF
TRBV10-3 CAVRTLGEQYF
TRBV28 CASGNGQPKNIQYF
TRBV7-2 CASSLDPRTSGIAKNIQYF
TRBV7-2 CASSSEWSGTKNIQYF
TRBV7-9 CASSIKPLGTAQETQYF
TRBV7-6 CASSLYGRGADTQYF
TRBV6-5 CASSYSTAGEWADTQYF
TRBV10-3 CAISERASGGLNEQFF
TRBV11-3 CASSPGLNDEQFF
TRBV28 CASRRWTGEEKLFF
TRBV7-2 CASSPPPGAETQYF
TRBV6-2/TRBV6-3 CASSYSLLAGSYNEQFF
TRBV9 CASSPGQRYNEQFF
TRBV4-1 CASSLGPGRGPNYGYTF
TRBV7-2 CASSLSRGLANSPLHF
TRBV4-1 CASSQDPRSGKYNEQFF
TRBV7-2 CASSLGQGLYQPQHF
TRBV28 CASSSPGRGNEKLFF
TRBV12-3/TRBV12-4 CASALGSGYGYTF
TRBV7-2 CASSARGRAGEQFF
TRBV6-6 CAIGTGGGGYTF
TRBV28 CASSPREGGRIEAFF
TRBV12-3/TRBV12-4 CASSTIGRGYNEQFF
TRBV30 CAWNRGTGTEAFF
TRBV7-9 CASSQGRSSYNEQFF
TRBV10-3 CAISTSNNAFF
TRBV2 CASSDVGAVSETQYF
TRBV7-8 CASSLTSGLTNEQFF
TRBV7-9 CASSLRGANTEAFF
TRBV7-9 CASSLIGEPTEAFF
TRBV6-1 CATSMDRGGQPQHF
TRBV29-1 CSVEHYGYTF
TRBV4-1 CASSQEPGQGVSYYGYTF
TRBV6-2/TRBV6-3 CASSLQSTLSGGFSHNEQFF
TRBV28 CASRLRGKIYEQYF
TRBV19 CASSTSGSSNEQFF
TRBV7-9 CASSLVGGRSSYEQYF
TRBV7-2 CASSLLAVAYNEQFF
TRBV20-1 CSARETEGTDTQYF